One and the same sample provided the 30 T cell receptor beta chains below, sequenced in a study of shared clonotypes between healthy human individuals. Using immunoSEQ multiplex PCR, the repertoire was profiled, and TCRdb retains in-frame clones only, with some absent. The sample lists about 1 million clones; roughly 70% were seen once. The source material was memory CD4+ T cells sorted from blood. Subset in this sample: CD45RA-negative fraction. These receptors originate from a man aged 18 to 29 in good health.

The chain recombines TRBV6-6 with TRBJ1-1; D gene ambiguous. This CDR3 has 14 residues. Trimming shortened V by 2 bases and J by 6 bases, and 13 bases separated the two germline ends. Per germline, CDR1 MNHNY and CDR2 SVGAGI (reference sequence). The CDR3 sequence: CASSYNGAVPEAFF. The CDR3 coding sequence is TGTGCCAGCAGTTACAACGGCGCCGTCCCTGAAGCTTTCTTT.

The chain combines TRBV6-5 with TRBJ1-2, with TRBD1 as a possible D gene (5 bases). The V end was cut by 2 bases, the J end by 3 bases, with 16 bases between. Per the germline V gene, CDR1 is MNHEY and CDR2 is SVGAGI. This CDR3 is 16 amino acids long. CDR3 nucleotides: TGTGCCAGCAGTTACAAACCGGGACTGGCCCACTATGGCTACACCTTC. Encoded protein: CASSYKPGLAHYGYTF.

This clone was observed once. V usage is TRBV30 and J usage is TRBJ2-3; no clear D gene. Trimming took 2 bases from V and 0 from J, leaving 12 bases between them. Germline V gene lookup returns CDR1 GTSNPN and CDR2 SVGIG (reference sequence). This CDR3 spans 15 amino acids. The CDR3 DNA is TGTGCCTGGAGTAGACCAACAACGAGCACAGATACGCAGTATTTT. It encodes CAWSRPTTSTDTQYF.

The chain is built from TRBV5-1 and TRBJ1-4; D possibly corresponds to TRBD1 (6 bases). The CDR3 has 15 residues. Germline values: CDR1 SGHRS, CDR2 YFSETQ. V dropped 5 bases and J dropped 1 base, with 12 bases sitting between them. This CDR3 is CASRQGILTNEKLFF. CDR3 sequence (DNA): TGCGCCAGCAGACAGGGAATTTTAACTAATGAAAAACTGTTTTTT.

The J gene is TRBJ2-4, the V gene TRBV2; no clear D. Germline values: CDR1 SNHLY, CDR2 FYNNEI. The length of the CDR3 is 13 residues. V lost 2 bases, J lost 8 bases, and 10 bases lay in between. The DNA of the CDR3 is TGTGCCAGCAGTGAATCTCAGGACCACATTCAGTACTTC. Its translation is CASSESQDHIQYF.

This clone was seen a single time. The same CDR3 also results from other DNA sequences found in this sample. This chain joins TRBV15 and TRBJ2-1, with 10 bases matching TRBD1. Looked up from germline, CDR1 is LNHNV and CDR2 is YYDKDF (reference sequence). V dropped 4 bases and J dropped 1; count of bases not matched to a gene: 1. The CDR3 sequence is 15 residues long. DNA of the CDR3: TGTGCCACCAGCAAGGGACAGGGGTCCTACAATGAGCAGTTCTTC. As protein: CATSKGQGSYNEQFF.

A few counts support this clone. The chain joins TRBV29-1 to TRBJ1-1; D possibly corresponds to TRBD1 (5 bases). Trimming pared 6 bases from V and 6 bases from J, leaving 20 bases between. The germline V gene encodes CDR1 SQVTM and CDR2 ANQGSEA. CDR3 size: 14 residues. CDR3 nucleotides: TGCAGCGTCGGCGCCGACAGCCAGGACGCTGAAGCTTTCTTT. It is translated as CSVGADSQDAEAFF.

The chain carries TRBV2 and TRBJ2-7, with D maybe TRBD1 (6 bases). The CDR3 has 14 amino acids. The germline V gene has CDR1 SNHLY and CDR2 FYNNEI. V lost 4 bases and J lost 4, with 14 bases in between. The CDR3 spells CASSGQGSAYEQYF. The CDR3 DNA follows: TGTGCCAGCAGTGGTCAGGGGTCAGCTTACGAGCAGTACTTC.

This clone was recorded only once. V and J are TRBV27 and TRBJ1-5, with D maybe TRBD1 (5 bases). Germline V gives CDR1 MNHEY, CDR2 SMNVEV (reference sequence). The V and J ends lost 3 bases and 3 bases respectively, with 9 bases between them. The CDR3 extends over 14 amino acids. This chain's CDR3 is CASSFWGINQPQHF. CDR3 coding DNA: TGTGCCAGCAGTTTTTGGGGGATCAATCAGCCCCAGCATTTT.

V is TRBV27 and J is TRBJ2-3; TRBD2 matches 8 bases. Germline CDR1 is MNHEY and CDR2 is SMNVEV (reference sequence). V was pared by 5 bases and J by 0 bases, with 7 bases of the junction left unmatched. This CDR3 region has 16 residues. CDR3 loop: CASSRLARSSTDTQYF. CDR3 nucleotides: TGTGCCAGCAGTAGACTAGCGAGGAGTAGCACAGATACGCAGTATTTT.

This clone came up many times. The gene calls are TRBV2 and TRBJ2-7; D is possibly TRBD1 (5 bases). CDR1 is SNHLY, CDR2 FYNNEI, per germline. Trimming shortened V by 6 bases and J by 0 bases, and 15 bases separated the two germline ends. The CDR3 covers 15 residues. CDR3 sequence: CASRVDSTLSYEQYF. Written as DNA, the CDR3 is TGTGCCAGCAGGGTCGACAGCACGCTCTCCTACGAGCAGTACTTC.

V and J are TRBV7-2 and TRBJ2-7; TRBD2 is a possible D gene (5 bases). There are 14 residues in the CDR3. CDR1 and CDR2 (germline): SGHTA, FQGNSA. The V and J ends lost 2 bases and 2 bases respectively, with 10 bases between them. This chain's CDR3 is CASSLSPGTYEQYF. The CDR3 DNA reads as TGTGCCAGCAGCTTATCTCCGGGAACCTACGAGCAGTACTTC. Combining the CDR3 with reference TRBV7-2 and TRBJ2-7 gives the whole variable domain GAGVSQSPSNKVTEKGKDVELRCDPISGHTALYWYRQSLGQGLEFLIYFQGNSAPDKSGLPSDRFSAERTGGSVSTLTIQRTQQEDSAVYLCASSLSPGTYEQYFGPGTRLTVT.

The count of this clone is one. The rearrangement links TRBV18 to TRBJ2-5; D may be TRBD1 or TRBD2 (6 bases each). Trimming stripped 6 bases from V and 5 bases from J, with 19 bases between. Germline V gene data show CDR1 as KGHSH and CDR2 as LQKENI. This CDR3 comprises 15 residues. CDR3: CASSSGAGQGETQYF. The CDR3 nucleotides read TGTGCCAGCTCGTCGGGAGCAGGCCAGGGGGAGACCCAGTACTTC.

The chain has TRBV2 and TRBJ2-2; possible D gene TRBD1, 6 bases. The CDR3 sequence is 15 residues long. The V end was cut by 8 bases, the J end by 0 bases, with 13 bases between. Germline CDR1 reads SNHLY; CDR2 reads FYNNEI. The CDR3 here is CASSRQAANTGELFF. The CDR3 DNA sequence: TGTGCCAGCTCTCGACAGGCCGCGAACACCGGGGAGCTGTTTTTT.

V gene TRBV28 combines with J gene TRBJ2-6; D gene ambiguous. The V gene lost 1 base and the J gene lost 2 bases, with 6 bases spanning the gap. Germline CDR1 is MDHEN and CDR2 is SYDVKM. The CDR3 covers 15 residues. The CDR3 nucleotides are TGTGCCAGCAGTTTATCTTTGGCTGGGGCCAACGTCCTGACTTTC. Encoded protein: CASSLSLAGANVLTF.

This clone has only one observation. The CDR3 DNA sequence: TGTGCCTGGAGAGTGGGGGACAGCTCCCCCACTAATTCACCCCTCCACTTT. Its translation: CAWRVGDSSPTNSPLHF. V and J are TRBV30 and TRBJ1-6; 7 bases line up with TRBD1. Germline V CDR1 and CDR2: GTSNPN, SVGIG (reference sequence). This CDR3 has 17 amino acids. The ends lost 3 bases at V and 6 bases at J; junction bases unmatched: 14.

The count of this clone is one. This chain joins TRBV5-4 and TRBJ1-4; tentatively, D is TRBD1 (6 bases). Per the germline V gene, CDR1 is SGHNT and CDR2 is YYREEE (reference sequence). Deletions cut 4 bases from V and 8 bases from J, with 18 bases between. The CDR3 length is 15 residues. The DNA for the CDR3 is TGTGCCAGCAGCCCTTCGGACAGAGTGGGAGAAAAACTGTTTTTT. This sequence encodes CASSPSDRVGEKLFF.

The CDR3 loop reads CASSSRTSGTVNEQFF. The DNA of the CDR3 is TGCGCCAGCAGCTCCAGGACTAGCGGGACAGTCAATGAGCAGTTCTTC. The chain couples TRBV5-1 to TRBJ2-1, with 12 bases identical to TRBD2. V gave up 3 bases and J gave up 6 bases; unmatched junction bases: 7. In germline, CDR1 is SGHRS, CDR2 YFSETQ. The CDR3 loop spans 16 amino acids.

V usage is TRBV7-2 and J usage is TRBJ1-2; 8 bases are shared with TRBD1. The CDR3 is made up of 15 amino acids. Germline-derived CDR1 and CDR2 are SGHTA and FQGNSA. V shed 5 bases, J shed 0 bases, and the junction held 5 bases outside the gene matches. CDR3 protein: CASSLGTGANYGYTF. The CDR3 DNA is TGTGCCAGCAGCCTGGGGACAGGAGCTAACTATGGCTACACCTTC. The full variable domain, with the rest looked up from reference TRBV7-2 and TRBJ1-2, is GAGVSQSPSNKVTEKGKDVELRCDPISGHTALYWYRQSLGQGLEFLIYFQGNSAPDKSGLPSDRFSAERTGGSVSTLTIQRTQQEDSAVYLCASSLGTGANYGYTFGSGTRLTVV.

Only one count was recorded for this clone. The chain recombines TRBV10-3 with TRBJ1-3; D remains ambiguous. V lost 3 bases and J lost 2, with 11 bases in between. Germline-derived CDR1 and CDR2 are ENHRY and SYGVKD. The CDR3 is made up of 15 amino acids. DNA for the CDR3: TGTGCCATCAGTGACGTATCTAAAGCTGGAAACACCATATATTTT. Encoded protein: CAISDVSKAGNTIYF.

V and J are TRBV28 and TRBJ1-2, with TRBD1 as a possible D gene (6 bases). V shed 6 bases and J shed 8 bases, with 25 bases lying between them. CDR3 length: 16 amino acids. Germline lookup yields CDR1 MDHEN and CDR2 SYDVKM. This CDR3 reads CASSPWGDTSTGGYTF. CDR3 sequence (DNA): TGTGCCAGCAGCCCGTGGGGGGACACCTCAACGGGCGGCTACACCTTC.

The gene calls are TRBV6-6 and TRBJ1-2; D might be TRBD1 (5 bases). The V end lost 6 bases, the J end lost 6 bases, and 14 bases lay between the germline ends. There are 13 residues in the CDR3. Germline assignment: CDR1 MNHNY and CDR2 SVGAGI (reference sequence). DNA for the CDR3: TGTGCCAGCAGACCAGACAGTATCAATGGCTACACCTTC. It encodes CASRPDSINGYTF.

The rearrangement links TRBV27 to TRBJ2-6, with a tentative D call TRBD1 (6 bases). V lost 6 bases and J 7 bases, leaving 10 bases between the germline ends. The CDR3 has 13 residues. Germline V gives CDR1 MNHEY, CDR2 SMNVEV (reference sequence). The CDR3 coding sequence is TGTGCCAGCAGGTACAGGGATGCCAACGTCCTGACTTTC. Translation: CASRYRDANVLTF.

The rearrangement joins TRBV7-9 to TRBJ2-7; weak D call: TRBD1 (6 bases). V was shortened by 5 bases and J by 4 bases, with 15 bases between the two germline ends. This CDR3 contains 14 residues. Germline values: CDR1 SEHNR, CDR2 FQNEAQ (reference sequence). The DNA of the CDR3 is TGTGCCAGCAGCCTAAGGGACACGAAGTACGAGCAGTACTTC. This sequence encodes CASSLRDTKYEQYF.

The rearrangement links TRBV6-5 to TRBJ2-5; D is perhaps TRBD1 (8 bases). The germline V gene encodes CDR1 MNHEY and CDR2 SVGAGI. The CDR3 has 13 amino acids. Between the trimmed V and J ends, which lost 6 bases and 5 bases, there was a span of 13 bases. CDR3 bases: TGTGCCAGCAGCCAACAGGGGGGGGAGACCCAGTACTTC. Encoded protein: CASSQQGGETQYF.

The genes are TRBV6-6 and TRBJ2-3; TRBD1 matches 7 bases. Germline V gene data show CDR1 as MNHNY and CDR2 as SVGAGI (reference sequence). V was clipped by 5 bases and J by 3 bases; unmatched bases: 11. The CDR3 contains 16 residues. The CDR3 region has the DNA TGTGCCAGCAGTAATGGACAGGTGCGCAATACAGATACGCAGTATTTT. Its protein is CASSNGQVRNTDTQYF.

The gene calls are TRBV19 and TRBJ1-1, with 7 positions matching TRBD1. V lost 8 bases to trimming and J lost 9 bases; unmatched junction nucleotides: 6. The germline gives CDR1 LNHDA, CDR2 SQIVND (reference sequence). CDR3 length equals 11 residues. The CDR3 loop reads CASQRGLQAFF. CDR3 DNA: TGTGCCAGTCAAAGGGGGCTTCAAGCTTTCTTT.

The CDR3 region has the DNA TGTGCCAGCAGTTTATACCCTAGCGGGAGTGGCTCCTACAATGAGCAGTTCTTC. Translation gives CASSLYPSGSGSYNEQFF. The J gene is TRBJ2-1, the V gene TRBV27, with 10 bases matching TRBD2. Per germline, CDR1 MNHEY and CDR2 SMNVEV (reference sequence). The CDR3 has 18 residues. Trimming at V came to 1 base and at J to 0 bases, leaving 6 bases not matched to a gene.

The chain recombines TRBV9 with TRBJ2-7, with 7 bases identical to TRBD1. The germline gives CDR1 SGDLS, CDR2 YYNGEE. The CDR3 has 13 residues. The V segment lost 5 bases and the J segment 3 bases; nucleotides outside the gene matches: 5. CDR3 nucleotide sequence: TGTGCCAGCAGTTTAGGGGGCGGCTACGAGCAGTACTTC. Protein: CASSLGGGYEQYF.

Regarding this clone: Other DNA sequences from this sample encode an identical CDR3 as well. The chain joins TRBV12-5 to TRBJ1-5; possibly TRBD1 for D (5 bases). This CDR3 spans 13 amino acids. V was pared by 1 base and J by 6 bases, with 7 bases between. The germline gives CDR1 LGHNT, CDR2 FRNRAP. The CDR3 nucleotides read TGTGCTAGTGGTTTGGATGGGGGTCAGCCCCAGCATTTT. Its translation is CASGLDGGQPQHF.